This passage covers 29 T cell receptor beta chains from one sample sequenced in a study of T-cell memory formation after mild COVID-19. TCRdb reprocessed the 5' RACE reads via MiXCR and lists one record per CDR3 protein. The table shows 100,000 to 130,000 distinct CDR3 sequences, with around 14% occurring only once. The material sequenced was PBMCs or a T cell subset sorted from them (not recorded which). These receptor sequences come from a man between 18 and 29 years old who had mild COVID-19 (a few samples of this study predate the infection). Cell type and time point are not known.

This clonotype appeared many times. The CDR3 region has the DNA TGTGCCAGCAGTTTGCAGGGGACCAGGGATCAGTACTTC. Translated, it gives CASSLQGTRDQYF. V gene TRBV12-3 or TRBV12-4 combines with J gene TRBJ2-4; possible D gene TRBD1, 6 bases. This CDR3 contains 13 residues. V lost 3 bases and J lost 12, with 15 bases in between.

Many counts were recorded for this clonotype. The V gene is TRBV4-3, the J gene TRBJ2-2; D ambiguous. Germline V gene data show CDR1 as LGHNA and CDR2 as YSLEER. The length of the CDR3 is 16 residues. The V gene lost 0 bases and the J gene lost 6 bases, with 14 bases spanning the gap. The CDR3 is CASSQEGVGGAGELFF. CDR3 nucleotides: TGCGCCAGCAGCCAAGAAGGCGTCGGTGGGGCCGGGGAGCTGTTTTTT.

The table lists this clonotype with a few counts. The chain uses TRBV12-3 or TRBV12-4 and TRBJ1-2, with 7 bases that match TRBD1. The CDR3 runs 13 residues. The trim removed 4 bases at V and 3 bases at J, leaving 2 bases unmatched. CDR3 loop: CASSSQGHYGYTF. As DNA, the CDR3 is TGTGCCAGCAGTTCACAGGGGCACTATGGCTACACCTTC.

This clonotype was found a few times. This chain uses TRBV7-8 with TRBJ2-5, with 8 nucleotides matching TRBD1. The V gene end was trimmed by 2 bases and the J gene end by 5 bases; junction bases not matched to a gene: 10. CDR3 length: 16 amino acids. CDR1 is SGHVS, CDR2 FQNEAQ, per germline. The CDR3 region is CASSLSPTGVAETQYF. CDR3 nucleotides: TGTGCCAGCAGCTTATCTCCGACAGGGGTTGCTGAGACCCAGTACTTC.

This clonotype was found many times. The chain couples TRBV12-3 or TRBV12-4 to TRBJ2-7; 8 bases are shared with TRBD2. This CDR3 contains 16 residues. Trimming removed 4 bases from V and 0 bases from J; junction bases left unmatched: 8. This CDR3 is CASSSLTSVSSYEQYF. In DNA, the CDR3 is TGTGCCAGCAGTTCCCTGACTAGCGTCAGCTCCTACGAGCAGTACTTC.

This clonotype was counted a single time. DNA for the CDR3: TGCGCCAGCAGCCAAGATAGACAGCCGGGGGAGACCCAGTACTTC. Its protein is CASSQDRQPGETQYF. The chain carries TRBV4-3 and TRBJ2-5, with D possibly called TRBD1 or TRBD2 (5 bases each). Germline CDR1 LGHNA, CDR2 YSLEER. CDR3 size: 15 residues. Trimming took off 0 bases at V and 5 bases at J, with 13 bases between the two ends.

V usage is TRBV29-1 and J usage is TRBJ2-1, with D possibly being TRBD2 (6 bases). CDR1 SQVTM and CDR2 ANQGSEA come from the germline V gene. V was cut by 6 bases and J by 0 bases, with 18 bases left in between. The CDR3 extends over 16 amino acids. CDR3 nucleotides: TGCAGCGTAGAGATAGGGGCGGGGAGCTCCTACAATGAGCAGTTCTTC. It yields the protein CSVEIGAGSSYNEQFF.

This clonotype was counted ten times or more. The rearrangement links TRBV4-3 to TRBJ2-1, with 8 bases lining up with TRBD2. Germline lookup yields CDR1 LGHNA and CDR2 YSLEER. This CDR3 comprises 17 residues. V lost 4 bases, J lost 6 bases, and 14 bases stayed unmatched. DNA of the CDR3: TGCGCCAGCAGCCTTCTAGGTGCGGGGGGCTCAGGCAATGAGCAGTTCTTC. Translating gives CASSLLGAGGSGNEQFF.

This clonotype turned up a few times. CDR3 sequence reads: CASSKHRNPPYNSPLHF. In nucleotides, the CDR3 is TGCGCCAGCAGCAAACACCGGAATCCGCCCTATAATTCACCCCTCCACTTT. The J gene is TRBJ1-6, the V gene TRBV5-1; no reliable D call. CDR1 is SGHRS and CDR2 is YFSETQ in the germline V gene. This CDR3 has 17 amino acids. V was shortened by 4 bases and J by 2 bases, with 16 bases between the two germline ends.

The table lists this clonotype with a few counts. This sequence joins TRBV7-6 and TRBJ1-1, with TRBD1 as a possible D gene (6 bases). Looked up from germline, CDR1 is SGHVS and CDR2 is FNYEAQ. Trimming cost V 3 bases and J 0 bases, with 23 bases left between them. The CDR3 is made up of 19 amino acids. The CDR3 is CASSFDADSSDSMNTEAFF. Written as DNA, the CDR3 is TGTGCCAGCAGCTTTGATGCGGACAGCTCCGACTCCATGAACACTGAAGCTTTCTTT.

The table lists this clonotype with many counts. V and J are TRBV7-2 and TRBJ2-7; TRBD1 might be the D (6 bases). The ends were cut back, 7 bases at V and 3 bases at J, with 19 bases in the middle. This CDR3 is built from 15 residues. Germline CDR1 and CDR2: SGHTA and FQGNSA. CDR3 loop: CASTTSGTTVYEQYF. The CDR3 region has the DNA TGTGCCAGCACCACATCCGGGACAACCGTCTACGAGCAGTACTTC.

This chain uses TRBV27 with TRBJ2-2; tentatively, D is TRBD2 (5 bases). V gave up 1 base and J gave up 7 bases, with 16 bases separating them. CDR3 size: 16 residues. The germline CDR1 and CDR2 sequences are MNHEY and SMNVEV (reference sequence). The CDR3, as DNA: TGTGCCAGCAGTTTATTAAGAGGGTCTGGTATCGGGGAGCTGTTTTTT. It codes for CASSLLRGSGIGELFF.

CDR3 residues: CASSLSRGQGGLYEQYF. The CDR3, as DNA: TGTGCCAGCAGTTTATCGAGAGGACAGGGGGGGTTGTACGAGCAGTACTTC. The chain uses TRBV27 and TRBJ2-7; 10 bases map to TRBD1. CDR3 length equals 17 residues. CDR1 and CDR2 from the germline V gene are MNHEY and SMNVEV (reference sequence). J lost 4 bases, V lost 0 bases, and 9 bases had no gene match.

The chain has TRBV10-2 and TRBJ2-1, with 10 bases matching TRBD2. There are 12 residues in the CDR3. Germline V lookup: CDR1 WSHSY, CDR2 SAAADI. V shed 8 bases and J 7 bases; nucleotides not matched to a gene: 2. CDR3 region: CASGLAENEQFF. For the CDR3, the DNA is TGCGCCAGCGGACTAGCGGAAAATGAGCAGTTCTTC.

There are a few counts of this clonotype. The chain joins TRBV12-3 or TRBV12-4 to TRBJ1-5; D uncertain. This CDR3 has 16 residues. V gave up 4 bases and J gave up 5 bases, with 18 bases separating them. DNA for the CDR3: TGTGCCAGCAGTTCGCCGAGTGTTGGCCCAGATCAGCCCCAGCATTTT. This codes for CASSSPSVGPDQPQHF.

This clonotype was detected ten times or more. The chain links TRBV3-1 to TRBJ2-7; D perhaps matches TRBD1 (5 bases). V was cut by 1 base and J by 4 bases, with 17 bases left in between. CDR1 LGHDT and CDR2 YNNKEL come from the germline V gene (reference sequence). This CDR3 spans 16 amino acids. CDR3 nucleotides: TGTGCCAGCAGCCAAGGACTTCCAGGGCTTAGATACGAGCAGTACTTC. Its protein product is CASSQGLPGLRYEQYF.

This clonotype was detected ten times or more. J is TRBJ1-1 and V is TRBV20-1, with D possibly being TRBD1 (5 bases). Germline lookup yields CDR1 DFQATT and CDR2 SNEGSKA (reference sequence). The CDR3 spans 15 residues. V was shortened by 0 bases and J by 1 base, with 12 bases between the two germline ends. The CDR3 spells CSARDPTGQNTEAFF. For the CDR3, the DNA is TGCAGTGCTAGAGATCCTACGGGGCAGAACACTGAAGCTTTCTTT.

This clonotype was picked up a small number of times. This sequence joins TRBV27 and TRBJ2-5; D remains unclear. V lost 5 bases and J lost 1, with 14 bases in between. The germline gives CDR1 MNHEY, CDR2 SMNVEV (reference sequence). The CDR3 has 15 residues. In DNA, the CDR3 is TGTGCCAGCAGTCCCGATGCTACAGTCCAAGAGACCCAGTACTTC. Translating gives CASSPDATVQETQYF.

This clonotype has just a few counts. This sequence joins TRBV4-1 and TRBJ1-5; no clear D gene. The germline V gene encodes CDR1 MGHRA and CDR2 YSYEKL. The CDR3 contains 13 residues. The V gene lost 2 bases and the J gene lost 7 bases, with 9 bases spanning the gap. CDR3 protein: CASSQWVGQPQHF. DNA of the CDR3: TGCGCCAGCAGCCAATGGGTCGGGCAGCCCCAGCATTTT.

This clonotype was counted many times. The V and J genes are TRBV5-6 and TRBJ2-7, with D uncertain. With 3 bases removed from V and 10 bases from J, the gap between germline ends came to 14 bases. Germline V lookup: CDR1 SGHDT, CDR2 YYEEEE. This CDR3 has 12 amino acids. The CDR3 nucleotides read TGTGCCAGCAGCTCCCTGACGTCAAGTCAGTACTTC. Translation gives CASSSLTSSQYF.

This clonotype was counted at least ten times. The chain recombines TRBV7-8 with TRBJ1-1, with 9 bases aligning to TRBD1. The V segment lost 0 bases and the J segment 7 bases; nucleotides outside the gene matches: 6. Germline lookup yields CDR1 SGHVS and CDR2 FQNEAQ. CDR3 size: 15 residues. This chain's CDR3 is CASSLAATGGSEAFF. In DNA, the CDR3 is TGTGCCAGCAGCTTAGCCGCAACAGGGGGCAGTGAAGCTTTCTTT.

The genes are TRBV7-9 and TRBJ2-5; 8 positions match TRBD2. V lost 5 bases, J lost 4 bases, and 15 bases stayed unmatched. The V gene's germline CDR1 is SEHNR and CDR2 FQNEAQ (reference sequence). CDR3 length: 17 residues. In DNA form, the CDR3 reads TGTGCCAGCAGCCAGACGGCTAGCGGGCCTAGGGGAGAGACCCAGTACTTC. Amino acid sequence: CASSQTASGPRGETQYF.

The rearrangement links TRBV6-5 to TRBJ1-2, with D unresolved. The V end was cut by 6 bases, the J end by 5 bases, with 13 bases between. Germline V lookup: CDR1 MNHEY, CDR2 SVGAGI. There are 13 residues in the CDR3. CDR3 protein: CASRLQPEYGYTF. In DNA, the CDR3 is TGTGCCAGCAGACTACAACCGGAATATGGCTACACCTTC.

There are a few counts of this clonotype. The chain has TRBV4-1 and TRBJ2-5; no reliable D call. This CDR3 has 12 residues. CDR1 is MGHRA and CDR2 is YSYEKL in the germline V gene. Trimming removed 0 bases at V and 4 bases at J, with 3 bases between. The CDR3 region has the DNA TGCGCCAGCAGCCAAGATATAGAGACCCAGTACTTC. It specifies CASSQDIETQYF.

There are a few counts of this clonotype. The chain joins TRBV11-2 to TRBJ1-1; D might be TRBD1 (5 bases). CDR1 and CDR2 (germline): SGHAT, FQNNGV. The V gene lost 1 base and the J gene lost 1 base, with 10 bases spanning the gap. This CDR3 has 15 amino acids. The CDR3 DNA reads TGTGCCAGCAGCTTAGGTCCGGGGCAGAACACTGAAGCTTTCTTT. Its translation is CASSLGPGQNTEAFF. The whole variable domain, filled in from reference TRBV11-2 and TRBJ1-1, reads EAGVAQSPRYKIIEKRQSVAFWCNPISGHATLYWYQQILGQGPKLLIQFQNNGVVDDSQLPKDRFSAERLKGVDSTLKIQPAKLEDSAVYLCASSLGPGQNTEAFFGQGTRLTVV.

This clonotype was seen a handful of times. The CDR3 region has the DNA TGTGCCATCAGTGGAGGATCCTCTAGCACAGATACGCAGTATTTT. Protein sequence: CAISGGSSSTDTQYF. The J gene is TRBJ2-3, the V gene TRBV10-3; D uncertain. This CDR3 is 15 amino acids long. In germline, CDR1 is ENHRY, CDR2 SYGVKD. V was shortened by 4 bases and J by 0 bases, with 11 bases between the two germline ends.

This chain joins TRBV23-1 and TRBJ2-7; possibly TRBD1 for D (6 bases). TRBV23-1 is an ORF, and what it does is uncertain. The CDR3 covers 12 residues. V was cut by 3 bases and J by 9 bases, with 12 bases left in between. CDR3 nucleotides: TGCGCCAGCAGTCACGTCCGAGGGGGGCAGTACGTC. This sequence encodes CASSHVRGGQYV.

V gene TRBV6-5 combines with J gene TRBJ2-7; tentatively, D is TRBD1 (5 bases). The CDR3 sequence is 17 residues long. The germline V and J ends were trimmed by 5 bases and 3 bases, with 23 bases remaining between them. Looked up from germline, CDR1 is MNHEY and CDR2 is SVGAGI. As DNA, the CDR3 is TGTGCCAGCAGTACCCCAGGGCAGCAGGGTTTGTTCTACGAGCAGTACTTC. Its translation: CASSTPGQQGLFYEQYF.

The CDR3 region is CASSQGPLRGAGGFNEQFF. In nucleotides, the CDR3 is TGTGCCAGCAGCCAAGGCCCCCTTCGGGGAGCGGGGGGTTTCAATGAGCAGTTCTTC. This chain connects TRBV4-2 to TRBJ2-1; 9 nucleotides agree with TRBD2. Germline loops: CDR1 LGHNA, CDR2 YNFKEQ. The J segment lost 6 bases and the V segment lost 1 base, leaving 16 bases of the junction unmatched. The CDR3 consists of 19 residues.